The T cell receptor (beta chain) under discussion was sequenced for a study of blood T cell repertoires in COVID-19. Germline V lookup: CDR1 MNHEY, CDR2 SVGAGI. V gave up 6 bases and J gave up 2 bases, with 13 bases separating them. The CDR3 contains 14 residues. Generated by immunoSEQ multiplex PCR, the TCRdb table keeps only in-frame clones and is missing some. The sample includes 150,000 or so clones, around 83% seen only once; the top ten take 25% to 30%. This receptor was taken from a woman aged 60-75 years with acute or convalescent COVID-19. The sample was peripheral blood. The rearrangement uses TRBV6-5 and TRBJ1-2; D might be TRBD1 (6 bases). The CDR3 DNA reads TGTGCCAGCAGGATACTGGACAGCAACTATGGCTACACCTTC. Translated: CASRILDSNYGYTF.